These 18 T cell receptor beta chains were all obtained from the same sample, sequenced in a study of glioma-infiltrating T cells after dendritic cell vaccination. Sequencing was performed with immunoSEQ multiplex PCR; in TCRdb, only in-frame clones are kept and a portion is missing. The table lists more than 75,000 clones, roughly four fifths of them singletons, with roughly 6.8% in the top ten. Time point specified: after dendritic cell vaccination, including at tumor progression/relapse. This sample comprised blood, obtained after dendritic cell vaccination. These receptors all come from a human donor with glioblastoma.

This CDR3 is CASSLNRQGVGNSPLHF. In nucleotides, the CDR3 is TGTGCCAGCAGCTTAAACCGACAGGGGGTCGGGAATTCACCCCTCCACTTT. This chain joins TRBV7-3 and TRBJ1-6; 9 bases match TRBD1. The CDR3 contains 17 residues. Germline CDR1 is SGHTA and CDR2 is FQGTGA. J was trimmed by 7 bases and V by 1 base; bases with no gene match: 8.

V gene TRBV7-3 combines with J gene TRBJ1-1; tentatively, D is TRBD1 (5 bases). Deletions cut 1 base from V and 1 base from J, with 7 bases between. Germline V gene data show CDR1 as SGHTA and CDR2 as FQGTGA. This CDR3 contains 14 residues. The CDR3 bases are TGTGCCAGCAGCTTAAATACAGGGAACACTGAAGCTTTCTTT. This gives the protein CASSLNTGNTEAFF.

This clone was found a few times. The chain joins TRBV25-1 to TRBJ1-6; D is ambiguous. The CDR3 has 15 residues. Between the trimmed V and J ends, which lost 6 bases and 0 bases, there was a span of 9 bases. Germline CDR1 and CDR2: MGHDK and SYGVNS. This chain's CDR3 is CASRAKSSYNSPLHF. CDR3 coding DNA: TGTGCCAGCAGAGCGAAGAGCTCCTATAATTCACCCCTCCACTTT.

CDR3 protein: CASTYETGKGNTEAFF. The CDR3 DNA is TGTGCCAGCACCTACGAGACAGGGAAGGGGAACACTGAAGCTTTCTTT. This chain uses TRBV2 with TRBJ1-1, with 7 bases aligning to TRBD1. The CDR3 totals 16 residues. The junction had 12 bases not matched to a gene; V was cut back by 7 bases and J by 1 base. CDR1 SNHLY and CDR2 FYNNEI come from the germline V gene.

This clone was detected only once. The V gene is TRBV7-3, the J gene TRBJ2-2, with TRBD2 as a possible D gene (5 bases). CDR3 size: 15 residues. Germline-derived CDR1 and CDR2 are SGHTA and FQGTGA. The germline V and J ends were trimmed by 5 bases and 0 bases, with 10 bases remaining between them. The CDR3 loop is CASSPQLANTGELFF. The CDR3 region has the DNA TGTGCCAGCAGCCCCCAACTAGCGAACACCGGGGAGCTGTTTTTT.

This chain joins TRBV2 and TRBJ1-5; no clear D. V lost 4 bases, J lost 6 bases, and 7 bases lay in between. Per germline, CDR1 SNHLY and CDR2 FYNNEI. CDR3 size: 12 residues. Here the CDR3 reads CASSVSSQPQHF. Here the CDR3 DNA reads TGTGCCAGCAGTGTCTCGAGTCAGCCCCAGCATTTT.

The chain links TRBV2 to TRBJ1-1; 9 bases line up with TRBD1. The CDR3 runs 14 residues. In germline, CDR1 is SNHLY, CDR2 FYNNEI. The V gene end was trimmed by 9 bases and the J gene end by 1 base; junction bases not matched to a gene: 6. DNA of the CDR3: TGTGCCAGTAGAACAGGGGGCGGGAACACTGAAGCTTTCTTT. This codes for CASRTGGGNTEAFF. Full variable domain (missing parts from reference TRBV2 and TRBJ1-1): EPEVTQTPSHQVTQMGQEVILRCVPISNHLYFYWYRQILGQKVEFLVSFYNNEISEKSEIFDDQFSVERPDGSNFTLKIRSTKLEDSAMYFCASRTGGGNTEAFFGQGTRLTVV.

DNA of the CDR3: TGTGCCAGCAGCTTGAATTCGGGAACAGGGAGTTGGACCGGGGAGCTGTTTTTT. It yields the protein CASSLNSGTGSWTGELFF. This chain joins TRBV5-8 and TRBJ2-2; tentative D call: TRBD1 (6 bases). The CDR3 has 18 amino acids. Germline-derived CDR1 and CDR2 are SGHTS and YDEGEE. V shed 1 base and J shed 5 bases, with 21 bases lying between them.

This clone occurred a few times. The V and J genes are TRBV2 and TRBJ1-2; D uncertain. The V and J ends lost 3 bases and 4 bases respectively, with 15 bases between them. Per germline, CDR1 SNHLY and CDR2 FYNNEI. The CDR3 is 15 residues long. CDR3 coding DNA: TGTGCCAGCAGTGAGGAGAGGGTATACAGCTATGGCTACACCTTC. Encoded protein: CASSEERVYSYGYTF.

CDR3 nucleotides: TGTGCCAGCAGCTTGGGGGCAGGGGACGAGCAGTACTTC. Its protein product is CASSLGAGDEQYF. The chain combines TRBV5-6 with TRBJ2-7, with D perhaps TRBD1 (6 bases). CDR1 and CDR2 (germline): SGHDT, YYEEEE. The V end lost 0 bases, the J end lost 5 bases, and 9 bases lay between the germline ends. CDR3 size: 13 residues.

This clone has only one observation. This chain links TRBV5-1 with TRBJ1-6; possibly TRBD1 for D (5 bases). The CDR3 covers 16 residues. V was cut by 3 bases and J by 0 bases, with 10 bases left in between. Germline V lookup: CDR1 SGHRS, CDR2 YFSETQ. The CDR3, as DNA: TGCGCCAGCAGCTCGACAGCGTCCTCCTATAATTCACCCCTCCACTTT. The encoded protein is CASSSTASSYNSPLHF.

The genes are TRBV5-6 and TRBJ2-7, with 12 bases that match TRBD1. Germline-derived CDR1 and CDR2 are SGHDT and YYEEEE. The junction had 12 bases not matched to a gene; V was cut back by 5 bases and J by 6 bases. This CDR3 comprises 16 residues. The CDR3, as DNA: TGTGCCAGCAGGCGTCCGGGACAGGGGGCCGTTGGCGAGCAGTACTTC. Translating it yields CASRRPGQGAVGEQYF.

V and J are TRBV30 and TRBJ2-1; TRBD2 matches at 9 bases. The CDR3 consists of 15 residues. Per germline, CDR1 GTSNPN and CDR2 SVGIG (reference sequence). The trim removed 0 bases at V and 8 bases at J, leaving 8 bases unmatched. CDR3 nucleotide sequence: TGTGCCTGGAGTGTTGGCGGGGGGGCCGGGGATGAGCAGTTCTTC. Translated: CAWSVGGGAGDEQFF.

The chain links TRBV19 to TRBJ2-6; possible D gene TRBD1, 5 bases. In germline, CDR1 is LNHDA, CDR2 SQIVND (reference sequence). CDR3 length: 18 amino acids. V was clipped by 3 bases and J by 1 base, with 16 bases between them. CDR3 sequence: CASSIPADGASGANVLTF. The CDR3 nucleotides are TGTGCCAGTAGTATCCCGGCAGATGGGGCATCTGGGGCCAACGTCCTGACTTTC.

In this sample, this clone turned up once. V gene TRBV7-2 combines with J gene TRBJ2-7; 7 bases match TRBD1. Per germline, CDR1 SGHTA and CDR2 FQGNSA. The CDR3 is made up of 14 amino acids. V shed 5 bases and J 3 bases; nucleotides not matched to a gene: 7. This CDR3 is CASSPDREYYEQYF. The CDR3 nucleotides are TGTGCCAGCAGCCCCGACAGGGAATACTACGAGCAGTACTTC.

The chain joins TRBV11-2 to TRBJ2-3, with 7 bases matching TRBD2. Germline values: CDR1 SGHAT, CDR2 FQNNGV. CDR3 length: 14 residues. V trimming: 5 bases; J trimming: 2 bases; junction bases outside the gene matches: 4. The CDR3 is CASSLRGVTDTQYF. The CDR3 DNA sequence: TGTGCCAGCAGCCTTCGGGGGGTCACAGATACGCAGTATTTT.

This chain links TRBV9 with TRBJ1-6, with no clear D. V gave up 2 bases and J gave up 5 bases, with 8 bases separating them. CDR3 length equals 14 residues. Germline V gives CDR1 SGDLS, CDR2 YYNGEE. CDR3 coding DNA: TGTGCCAGCAGCGTCGGAGGCAATAATTCACCCCTCCACTTT. It translates to CASSVGGNNSPLHF.

The J gene is TRBJ1-5, the V gene TRBV15; TRBD1 matches 10 bases. The CDR3 sequence is 16 residues long. The V gene's germline CDR1 is LNHNV and CDR2 YYDKDF (reference sequence). Unmatched junction bases numbered 6, after V lost 1 base and J lost 6 bases. The CDR3: CATSRGDRGSGQPQHF. The CDR3 nucleotides are TGTGCCACCAGCAGAGGGGACAGGGGATCGGGTCAGCCCCAGCATTTT.